The next 9 T cell receptor beta chains were all read from a single sample in a study of cytomegalovirus exposure and HLA in healthy donors. In the PCR, 60 Vbeta and 13 Jbeta primers were used. Sequenced by immunoSEQ multiplex PCR; TCRdb stores in-frame clones only, minus some. The repertoire holds under 250,000 clones, with 80% to 85% as singletons. Sequencing used PBMCs. Every receptor here comes from a boy between 2 and 10 years old in good health and CMV-seronegative.

The chain couples TRBV7-3 to TRBJ2-5; 8 positions match TRBD2. The germline CDR1 and CDR2 sequences are SGHTA and FQGTGA. This CDR3 comprises 16 residues. The J segment lost 5 bases and the V segment lost 1 base, leaving 9 bases of the junction unmatched. This CDR3 reads CASSLRGGGIGETQYF. CDR3 nucleotides: TGTGCCAGCAGCTTAAGGGGCGGGGGGATCGGTGAGACCCAGTACTTC.

The chain is built from TRBV27 and TRBJ2-1; D uncertain. V dropped 2 bases and J dropped 0 bases, with 8 bases sitting between them. Germline CDR1 and CDR2: MNHEY and SMNVEV (reference sequence). This CDR3 has 15 residues. The CDR3 region has the DNA TGTGCCAGCAGTTTAGGGCCGAGCTCCTACAATGAGCAGTTCTTC. As protein: CASSLGPSSYNEQFF.

The V gene is TRBV11-2, the J gene TRBJ2-7, with 8 bases that match TRBD2. The J segment lost 4 bases and the V segment lost 4 bases, leaving 9 bases of the junction unmatched. There are 15 residues in the CDR3. The germline V gene encodes CDR1 SGHAT and CDR2 FQNNGV. CDR3 sequence reads: CASSSGTSLIYEQYF. The CDR3 nucleotides are TGTGCCAGCAGCTCCGGGACTAGTCTTATTTACGAGCAGTACTTC.

V usage is TRBV29-1 and J usage is TRBJ1-2; D ambiguous. Germline V gene sequence: CDR1 SQVTM, CDR2 ANQGSEA. V lost 4 bases and J 8 bases, leaving 17 bases between the germline ends. This CDR3 is built from 13 residues. CDR3 residues: CSVVNRADWGYTF. The CDR3 DNA sequence: TGCAGCGTTGTCAACCGGGCGGACTGGGGCTACACCTTC.

This clone was seen more than once but under ten times. The chain combines TRBV5-1 with TRBJ2-7; tentatively, D is TRBD2 (5 bases). Between the trimmed V and J ends, which lost 0 bases and 6 bases, there was a span of 10 bases. The CDR3 is 13 residues long. Germline assignment: CDR1 SGHRS and CDR2 YFSETQ. CDR3 loop: CASSLAGSAEQYF. In nucleotides, the CDR3 is TGCGCCAGCAGCTTGGCGGGGTCCGCCGAGCAGTACTTC.

This chain uses TRBV5-1 with TRBJ2-3; D is undetermined. Germline V CDR1 and CDR2: SGHRS, YFSETQ. The ends were cut back, 0 bases at V and 0 bases at J, with 8 bases in the middle. The CDR3 spans 15 residues. This chain's CDR3 is CASSLGSISTDTQYF. CDR3 nucleotide sequence: TGCGCCAGCAGCTTGGGGTCTATAAGCACAGATACGCAGTATTTT. The full variable domain, completed using reference TRBV5-1 and TRBJ2-3, is KAGVTQTPRYLIKTRGQQVTLSCSPISGHRSVSWYQQTPGQGLQFLFEYFSETQRNKGNFPGRFSGRQFSNSRSEMNVSTLELGDSALYLCASSLGSISTDTQYFGPGTRLTVL.

The rearrangement links TRBV15 to TRBJ2-5; weak D call: TRBD1 (6 bases). Trimming pared 0 bases from V and 4 bases from J, leaving 15 bases between. Germline V gene sequence: CDR1 LNHNV, CDR2 YYDKDF (reference sequence). CDR3 size: 16 residues. The CDR3 spells CATSRDRLQGRETQYF. DNA of the CDR3: TGTGCCACCAGCAGAGATCGGCTACAGGGAAGAGAGACCCAGTACTTC.

This clone was counted once. The chain employs TRBV7-6 and TRBJ2-3; 13 bases map to TRBD2. The junction had 4 bases not matched to a gene; V was cut back by 5 bases and J by 5 bases. Germline loops: CDR1 SGHVS, CDR2 FNYEAQ. CDR3 length: 15 amino acids. CDR3 coding DNA: TGTGCCAGCAGCGGGACTAGCGGGGATCAAGATACGCAGTATTTT. Translating it yields CASSGTSGDQDTQYF.

This clone was observed a handful of times. DNA of the CDR3: TGTGCCAGCACTTTAAGACAGGGGACGAGCTCTGGAAACACCATATATTTT. Protein sequence: CASTLRQGTSSGNTIYF. This chain joins TRBV2 and TRBJ1-3; 8 bases map to TRBD1. CDR1 and CDR2 (germline): SNHLY, FYNNEI. V dropped 7 bases and J dropped 0; count of bases not matched to a gene: 11. The CDR3 is 17 amino acids.